Listed here are 18 T cell receptor beta chains from one sample, sequenced in a study of T cell responses to AZD1222 COVID-19 vaccine. Clones were read by immunoSEQ multiplex PCR, and TCRdb kept only the in-frame ones, dropping some. This repertoire shows about 150,000 clones, around 85% found once; its top ten account for 6.9%. Sequencing was performed on peripheral blood, taken after recovery from COVID-19. The origin of the receptors is an adult who had recovered from COVID-19.

This sequence joins TRBV28 and TRBJ2-1; 8 nucleotides match TRBD2. The germline gives CDR1 MDHEN, CDR2 SYDVKM. V was pared by 7 bases and J by 6 bases, with 17 bases of the junction left unmatched. This CDR3 is built from 17 residues. DNA for the CDR3: TGTGCCAGCACCAACCCGACCCCGACTAGCGAAGGCAATGAGCAGTTCTTC. Translating it yields CASTNPTPTSEGNEQFF.

This chain uses TRBV6-2 or TRBV6-3 with TRBJ1-2; D is undetermined. V lost 6 bases to trimming and J lost 2 bases, with 10 bases between them. This CDR3 comprises 13 residues. Germline values: CDR1 MNHEY, CDR2 SVGEGT. Here the CDR3 reads CASSPQSNYGYTF. The CDR3 nucleotides are TGTGCCAGCAGCCCACAGTCGAACTATGGCTACACCTTC.

This chain uses TRBV5-1 with TRBJ2-2; 8 bases agree with TRBD1. Germline trimming cut 3 bases from V and 1 base from J; bases unmatched to any gene: 8. This CDR3 has 17 residues. The germline CDR1 and CDR2 sequences are SGHRS and YFSETQ. The CDR3 DNA reads as TGCGCCAGCAGCTCGAACCCCGGGACAGGGAACACCGGGGAGCTGTTTTTT. Residues: CASSSNPGTGNTGELFF.

This clone was detected only once. The rearrangement joins TRBV29-1 to TRBJ2-7, with TRBD1 matching over 8 bases. The CDR3 extends over 11 amino acids. In germline, CDR1 is SQVTM, CDR2 ANQGSEA. Unmatched junction bases numbered 7, after V lost 7 bases and J lost 8 bases. The CDR3, as DNA: TGCAGCGCGCTAGGACAGGGCAAGCAGTACTTC. It yields the protein CSALGQGKQYF.

The chain links TRBV2 to TRBJ1-3, with 12 nucleotides matching TRBD1. The CDR3 covers 17 residues. Trimming at V came to 6 bases and at J to 2 bases, leaving 8 bases not matched to a gene. CDR1 and CDR2 from the germline V gene are SNHLY and FYNNEI. The CDR3 loop reads CASRLRGQGAAGNTIYF. The CDR3 bases are TGTGCCAGCAGATTGAGGGGACAGGGGGCTGCTGGAAACACCATATATTTT.

The chain joins TRBV4-2 to TRBJ1-1; D is unclear. This CDR3 comprises 13 residues. V was clipped by 4 bases and J by 1 base, with 7 bases between them. Germline CDR1 and CDR2: LGHNA and YNFKEQ. CDR3 in amino acids: CASSLPENTEAFF. The CDR3 DNA is TGTGCCAGCAGCCTCCCGGAGAACACTGAAGCTTTCTTT.

The chain carries TRBV4-2 and TRBJ1-2; no definite D call. Germline V gene lookup returns CDR1 LGHNA and CDR2 YNFKEQ. V lost 4 bases, J lost 2 bases, and 8 bases lay in between. The CDR3 contains 13 residues. CDR3 protein: CASSLGQNYGYTF. CDR3 DNA sequence: TGTGCCAGCAGCCTCGGTCAAAACTATGGCTACACCTTC.

With regard to this clone: The same CDR3 arises from other DNA sequences in this sample as well. The chain couples TRBV5-1 to TRBJ2-7; D unclear. CDR1 is SGHRS, CDR2 YFSETQ, per germline. The V end lost 4 bases, the J end lost 3 bases, and 11 bases lay between the germline ends. The CDR3 is made up of 13 amino acids. The CDR3 region is CASSLNRNYEQYF. As DNA, the CDR3 is TGCGCCAGCAGCCTAAACAGAAACTACGAGCAGTACTTC.

The J gene is TRBJ2-2, the V gene TRBV4-2, with D perhaps matching TRBD1 or TRBD2 (5 bases each). Germline values: CDR1 LGHNA, CDR2 YNFKEQ. V lost 4 bases, J lost 3 bases, and 12 bases lay in between. The CDR3 runs to 15 residues. CDR3 DNA sequence: TGTGCCAGCAGCCCGGGGCAAGGTGACACCGGGGAGCTGTTTTTT. Its protein is CASSPGQGDTGELFF.

This clone was seen a single time. The chain joins TRBV7-9 to TRBJ1-3, with D perhaps TRBD1 (6 bases). Germline V gene sequence: CDR1 SEHNR, CDR2 FQNEAQ (reference sequence). V lost 7 bases to trimming and J lost 0 bases, with 22 bases between them. This CDR3 region has 18 residues. The CDR3 DNA reads TGTGCCAGCAATCCCGGGGGCGGGGAAGTCACCTCTGGAAACACCATATATTTT. Residues: CASNPGGGEVTSGNTIYF.

The rearrangement joins TRBV5-6 to TRBJ1-2; tentatively, D is TRBD1 (6 bases). The CDR3 runs 17 residues. With 4 bases removed from V and 6 bases from J, the gap between germline ends came to 25 bases. The V gene's germline CDR1 is SGHDT and CDR2 YYEEEE. CDR3 coding DNA: TGTGCCAGCAGCCCCGCAAGGGGGGCTCGAGGTCTCCATGGCTACACCTTC. Translated: CASSPARGARGLHGYTF. Full variable domain (remainder filled in from reference TRBV5-6 and TRBJ1-2): DAGVTQSPTHLIKTRGQQVTLRCSPKSGHDTVSWYQQALGQGPQFIFQYYEEEERQRGNFPDRFSGHQFPNYSSELNVNALLLGDSALYLCASSPARGARGLHGYTFGSGTRLTVV.

The chain is built from TRBV9 and TRBJ2-7; 9 bases line up with TRBD2. The CDR3 is 15 amino acids. Germline V gene sequence: CDR1 SGDLS, CDR2 YYNGEE. V dropped 0 bases and J dropped 3; count of bases not matched to a gene: 4. The DNA for the CDR3 is TGTGCCAGCAGCGTAGAGGGACTAGCCTACTACGAGCAGTACTTC. The encoded protein is CASSVEGLAYYEQYF.

The chain carries TRBV5-1 and TRBJ1-1, with D unresolved. Germline V lookup: CDR1 SGHRS, CDR2 YFSETQ. Trimming stripped 5 bases from V and 1 base from J, with 9 bases between. This CDR3 has 13 amino acids. The CDR3 bases are TGCGCCAGCAGGACGGACCAGAACACTGAAGCTTTCTTT. Translation: CASRTDQNTEAFF.

This chain uses TRBV5-4 with TRBJ1-2, with D hard to call. The CDR3 consists of 13 residues. V was pared by 0 bases and J by 4 bases, with 7 bases between. From germline, CDR1 is SGHNT and CDR2 YYREEE (reference sequence). CDR3 coding DNA: TGTGCCAGCAGCTTGGACGGACCCTATGGCTACACCTTC. It is translated as CASSLDGPYGYTF. The whole variable domain, filled in from reference TRBV5-4 and TRBJ1-2, reads ETGVTQSPTHLIKTRGQQVTLRCSSQSGHNTVSWYQQALGQGPQFIFQYYREEENGRGNFPPRFSGLQFPNYSSELNVNALELDDSALYLCASSLDGPYGYTFGSGTRLTVV.

This chain uses TRBV4-2 with TRBJ2-2; D not resolved. The CDR3 is 15 residues long. CDR1 is LGHNA and CDR2 is YNFKEQ in the germline V gene. V shed 1 base and J shed 2 bases, with 8 bases lying between them. The CDR3: CASSQGQANTGELFF. Here the CDR3 DNA reads TGTGCCAGCAGCCAAGGGCAGGCCAACACCGGGGAGCTGTTTTTT.

The chain employs TRBV6-6 and TRBJ1-2; the D is unclear. Deletions cut 8 bases from V and 8 bases from J, with 12 bases between. The CDR3 contains 11 residues. Germline-derived CDR1 and CDR2 are MNHNY and SVGAGI (reference sequence). The CDR3 DNA sequence: TGTGCCAGCGGTTTCCCGCGGGGCTACACCTTC. This translates into CASGFPRGYTF.

V and J are TRBV7-9 and TRBJ1-1, with D hard to call. The V and J ends lost 6 bases and 4 bases respectively, with 24 bases between them. Germline-derived CDR1 and CDR2 are SEHNR and FQNEAQ (reference sequence). This CDR3 spans 17 amino acids. The CDR3 reads CASRLGGVRRMSTEAFF. The CDR3 nucleotides are TGTGCCAGCAGACTAGGAGGAGTACGCAGAATGAGCACTGAAGCTTTCTTT.

This clone was recorded a few times. The chain recombines TRBV2 with TRBJ2-7, with D perhaps given as TRBD1 or TRBD2 (5 bases each). Deletions cut 4 bases from V and 4 bases from J, with 11 bases between. Germline CDR1 is SNHLY and CDR2 is FYNNEI. The length of the CDR3 is 13 residues. The CDR3 DNA follows: TGTGCCAGCAGTGGGGACCGTTATTACGAGCAGTACTTC. It translates to CASSGDRYYEQYF.